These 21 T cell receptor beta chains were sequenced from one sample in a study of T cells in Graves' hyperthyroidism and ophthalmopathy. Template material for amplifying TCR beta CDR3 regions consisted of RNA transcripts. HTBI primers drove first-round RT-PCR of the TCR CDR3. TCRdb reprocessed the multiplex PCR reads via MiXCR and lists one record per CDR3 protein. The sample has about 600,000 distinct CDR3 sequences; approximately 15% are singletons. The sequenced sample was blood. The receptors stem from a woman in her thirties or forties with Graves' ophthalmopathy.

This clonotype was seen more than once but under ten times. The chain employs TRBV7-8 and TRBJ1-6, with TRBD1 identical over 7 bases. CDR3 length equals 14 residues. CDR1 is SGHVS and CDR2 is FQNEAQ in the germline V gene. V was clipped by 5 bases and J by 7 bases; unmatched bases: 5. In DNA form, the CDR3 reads TGTGCCAGCAGCACCACAGGGGCGAATTCACCCCTCCACTTT. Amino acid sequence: CASSTTGANSPLHF.

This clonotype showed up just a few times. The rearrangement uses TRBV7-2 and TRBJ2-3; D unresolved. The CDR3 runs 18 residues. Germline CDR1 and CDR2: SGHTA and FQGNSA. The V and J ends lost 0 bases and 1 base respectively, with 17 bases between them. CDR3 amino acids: CASSLAPALLSGTDTQYF. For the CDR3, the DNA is TGTGCCAGCAGCTTAGCGCCGGCCCTCTTATCTGGCACAGATACGCAGTATTTT.

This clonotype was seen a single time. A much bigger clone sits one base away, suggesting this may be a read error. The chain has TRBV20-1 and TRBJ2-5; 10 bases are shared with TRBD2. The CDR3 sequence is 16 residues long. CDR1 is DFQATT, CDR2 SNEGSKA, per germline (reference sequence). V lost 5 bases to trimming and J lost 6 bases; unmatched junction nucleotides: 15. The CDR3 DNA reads TGCAGTGCTGTGCCCCTAGCGGGAGCGGAGGGGAAGACCCAGTACTTC. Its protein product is CSAVPLAGAEGKTQYF.

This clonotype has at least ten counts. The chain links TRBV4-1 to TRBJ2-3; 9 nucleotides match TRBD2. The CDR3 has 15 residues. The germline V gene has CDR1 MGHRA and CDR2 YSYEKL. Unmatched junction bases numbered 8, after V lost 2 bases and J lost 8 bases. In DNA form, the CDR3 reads TGCGCCAGCAGCCAAAATGGACTAGCGCCCTTTACGCAGTATTTT. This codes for CASSQNGLAPFTQYF.

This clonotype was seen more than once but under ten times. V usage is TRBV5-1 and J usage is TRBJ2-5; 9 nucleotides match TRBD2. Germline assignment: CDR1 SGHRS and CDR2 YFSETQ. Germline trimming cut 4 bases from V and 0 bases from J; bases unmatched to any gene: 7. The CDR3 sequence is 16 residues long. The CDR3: CASSPLVAGDQETQYF. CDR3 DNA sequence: TGCGCCAGCAGCCCTCTGGTAGCGGGGGACCAAGAGACCCAGTACTTC.

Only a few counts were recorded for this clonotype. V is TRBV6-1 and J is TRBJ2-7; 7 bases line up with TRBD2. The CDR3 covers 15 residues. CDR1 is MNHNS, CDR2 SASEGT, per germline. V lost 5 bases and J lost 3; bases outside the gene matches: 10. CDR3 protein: CASSSLGGGRYEQYF. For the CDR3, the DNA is TGTGCCAGCAGTTCCCTCGGCGGGGGTCGCTACGAGCAGTACTTC.

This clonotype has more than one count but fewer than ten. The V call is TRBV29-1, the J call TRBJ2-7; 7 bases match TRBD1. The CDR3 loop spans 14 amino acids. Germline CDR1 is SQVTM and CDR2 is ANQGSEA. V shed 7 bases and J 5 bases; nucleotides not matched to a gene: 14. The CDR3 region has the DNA TGCAGCGGGGATACCGGGACAGATAGGCACGAGCAGTACTTC. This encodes CSGDTGTDRHEQYF.

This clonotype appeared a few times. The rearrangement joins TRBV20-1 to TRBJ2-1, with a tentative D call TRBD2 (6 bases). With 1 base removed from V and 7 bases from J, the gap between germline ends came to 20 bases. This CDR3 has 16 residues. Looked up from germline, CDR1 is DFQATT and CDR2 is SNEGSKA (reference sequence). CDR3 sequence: CSARVWPSGSGNEQFF. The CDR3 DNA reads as TGCAGTGCTAGAGTATGGCCGTCCGGGAGTGGTAATGAGCAGTTCTTC.

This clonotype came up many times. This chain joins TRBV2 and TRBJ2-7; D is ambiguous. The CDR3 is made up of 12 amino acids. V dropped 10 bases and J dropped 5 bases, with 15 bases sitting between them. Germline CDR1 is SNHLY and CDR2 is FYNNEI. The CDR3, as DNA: TGTGCCACCACAACACAAGTCAACGAGCAGTACTTC. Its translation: CATTTQVNEQYF. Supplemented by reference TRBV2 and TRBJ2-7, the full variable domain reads EPEVTQTPSHQVTQMGQEVILRCVPISNHLYFYWYRQILGQKVEFLVSFYNNEISEKSEIFDDQFSVERPDGSNFTLKIRSTKLEDSAMYFCATTTQVNEQYFGPGTRLTVT.

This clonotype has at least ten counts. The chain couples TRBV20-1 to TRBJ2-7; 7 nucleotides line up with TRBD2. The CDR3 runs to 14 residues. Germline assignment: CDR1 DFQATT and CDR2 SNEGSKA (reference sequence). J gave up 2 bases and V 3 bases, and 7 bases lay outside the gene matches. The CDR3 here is CSAREASGTYEQYF. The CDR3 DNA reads TGCAGTGCTAGGGAGGCTAGCGGAACCTACGAGCAGTACTTC.

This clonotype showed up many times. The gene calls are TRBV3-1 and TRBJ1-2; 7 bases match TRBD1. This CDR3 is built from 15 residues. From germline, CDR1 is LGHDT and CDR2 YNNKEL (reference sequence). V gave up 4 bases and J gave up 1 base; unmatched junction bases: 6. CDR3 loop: CASSPDRIVNYGYTF. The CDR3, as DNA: TGTGCCAGCAGCCCGGACAGGATAGTTAACTATGGCTACACCTTC. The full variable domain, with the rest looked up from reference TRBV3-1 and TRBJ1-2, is DTAVSQTPKYLVTQMGNDKSIKCEQNLGHDTMYWYKQDSKKFLKIMFSYNNKELIINETVPNRFSPKSPDKAHLNLHINSLELGDSAVYFCASSPDRIVNYGYTFGSGTRLTVV.

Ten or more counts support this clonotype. CDR3 loop: CASSLLAHAGELFF. In DNA, the CDR3 is TGTGCCAGCAGTTTGCTGGCACATGCCGGGGAGCTGTTTTTT. The chain employs TRBV12-3 or TRBV12-4 and TRBJ2-2; D not resolved. Trimming shortened V by 3 bases and J by 6 bases, and 11 bases separated the two germline ends. CDR3 size: 14 residues.

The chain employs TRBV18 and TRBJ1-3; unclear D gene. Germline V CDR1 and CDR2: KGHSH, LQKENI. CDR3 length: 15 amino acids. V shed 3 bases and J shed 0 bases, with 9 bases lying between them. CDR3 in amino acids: CASSPGSDSGNTIYF. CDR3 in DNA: TGTGCCAGCTCACCCGGGAGTGACTCTGGAAACACCATATATTTT. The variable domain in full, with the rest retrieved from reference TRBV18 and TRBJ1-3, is NAGVMQNPRHLVRRRGQEARLRCSPMKGHSHVYWYRQLPEEGLKFMVYLQKENIIDESGMPKERFSAEFPKEGPSILRIQQVVRGDSAAYFCASSPGSDSGNTIYFGEGSWLTVV.

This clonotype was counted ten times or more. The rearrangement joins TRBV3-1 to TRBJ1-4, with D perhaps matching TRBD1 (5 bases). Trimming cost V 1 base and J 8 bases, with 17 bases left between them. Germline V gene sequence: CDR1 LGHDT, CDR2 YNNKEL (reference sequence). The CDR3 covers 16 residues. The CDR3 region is CASSQAPMGPMEKLFF. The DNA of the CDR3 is TGTGCCAGCAGCCAAGCTCCAATGGGGCCCATGGAAAAACTGTTTTTT.

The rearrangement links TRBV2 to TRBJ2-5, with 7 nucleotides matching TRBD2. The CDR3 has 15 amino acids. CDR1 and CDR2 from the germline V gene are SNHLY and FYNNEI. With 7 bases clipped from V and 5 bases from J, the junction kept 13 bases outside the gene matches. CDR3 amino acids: CASTGRSNSGETQYF. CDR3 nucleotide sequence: TGTGCCAGCACCGGGAGGTCCAATAGCGGGGAGACCCAGTACTTC.

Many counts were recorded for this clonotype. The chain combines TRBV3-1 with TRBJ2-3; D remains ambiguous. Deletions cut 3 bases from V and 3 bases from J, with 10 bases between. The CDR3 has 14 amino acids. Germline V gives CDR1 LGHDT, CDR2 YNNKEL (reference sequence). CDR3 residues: CASSHPHGTDTQYF. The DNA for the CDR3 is TGTGCCAGCAGCCACCCGCATGGGACAGATACGCAGTATTTT.

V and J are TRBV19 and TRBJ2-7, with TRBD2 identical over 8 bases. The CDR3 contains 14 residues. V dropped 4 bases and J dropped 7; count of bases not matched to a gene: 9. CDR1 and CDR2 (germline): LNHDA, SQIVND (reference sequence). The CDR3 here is CASSTGTRSGEQYF. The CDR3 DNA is TGTGCCAGTAGTACCGGGACTAGGTCGGGTGAGCAGTACTTC.

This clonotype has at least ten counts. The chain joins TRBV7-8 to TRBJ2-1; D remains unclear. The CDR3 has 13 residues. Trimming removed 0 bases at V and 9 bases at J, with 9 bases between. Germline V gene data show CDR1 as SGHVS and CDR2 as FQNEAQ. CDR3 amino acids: CASSLAVNPEQFF. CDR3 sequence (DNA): TGTGCCAGCAGCTTAGCTGTCAACCCTGAGCAGTTCTTC.

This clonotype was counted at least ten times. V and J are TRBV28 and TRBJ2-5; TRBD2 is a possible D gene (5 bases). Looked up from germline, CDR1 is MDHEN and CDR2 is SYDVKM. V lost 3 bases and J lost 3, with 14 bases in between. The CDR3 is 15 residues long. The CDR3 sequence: CASSFGDSVKETQYF. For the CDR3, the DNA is TGTGCCAGCAGTTTTGGGGATAGCGTCAAAGAGACCCAGTACTTC.

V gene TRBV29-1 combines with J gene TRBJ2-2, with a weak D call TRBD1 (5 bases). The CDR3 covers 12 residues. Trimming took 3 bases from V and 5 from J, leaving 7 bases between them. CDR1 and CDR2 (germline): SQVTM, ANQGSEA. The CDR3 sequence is CSVDRGTGELFF. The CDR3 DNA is TGCAGCGTTGATAGGGGAACCGGGGAGCTGTTTTTT.

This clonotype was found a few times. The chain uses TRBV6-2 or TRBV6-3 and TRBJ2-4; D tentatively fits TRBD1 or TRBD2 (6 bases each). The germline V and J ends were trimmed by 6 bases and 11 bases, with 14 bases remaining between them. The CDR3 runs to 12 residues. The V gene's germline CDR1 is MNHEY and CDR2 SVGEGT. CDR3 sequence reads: CASSQGGGFQYF. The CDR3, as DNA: TGTGCCAGCAGCCAAGGAGGGGGGTTTCAGTACTTC.